The clone carrying this TCR beta chain was seen a few times. Its antigen remains unidentified. Each CDR3 protein is one row after TCRdb ran MiXCR on the 5' RACE reads. The sample consists of 550,000 to 600,000 distinct CDR3 sequences, around 15% of them appearing once. The V and J ends lost 2 bases and 2 bases respectively, with 13 bases between them. The CDR3 sequence is 15 residues long. Germline V lookup: CDR1 LNHDA, CDR2 SQIVND (reference sequence). The entry originates in a study of T-cell memory formation after mild COVID-19. Overall study findings and caveats: Whether second-wave clones peaking at day 37 were SARS-CoV-2 specific went unconfirmed.

The V gene is TRBV19, the J gene TRBJ2-7; the D is unclear. Sequencing was carried out using PBMCs or a T cell subset sorted from them (not recorded which). The sequence was obtained from an adult woman who had mild COVID-19 (a few samples of this study predate the infection). Cell type and time point are not known. The CDR3 DNA reads TGTGCCAGTAGTATAAGGGCGGAAAGCCCCTACGAGCAGTACTTC. It yields the protein CASSIRAESPYEQYF. The variable domain in full, with the rest retrieved from reference TRBV19 and TRBJ2-7, is DGGITQSPKYLFRKEGQNVTLSCEQNLNHDAMYWYRQDPGQGLRLIYYSQIVNDFQKGDIAEGYSVSREKKESFPLTVTSAQKNPTAFYLCASSIRAESPYEQYFGPGTRLTVT.